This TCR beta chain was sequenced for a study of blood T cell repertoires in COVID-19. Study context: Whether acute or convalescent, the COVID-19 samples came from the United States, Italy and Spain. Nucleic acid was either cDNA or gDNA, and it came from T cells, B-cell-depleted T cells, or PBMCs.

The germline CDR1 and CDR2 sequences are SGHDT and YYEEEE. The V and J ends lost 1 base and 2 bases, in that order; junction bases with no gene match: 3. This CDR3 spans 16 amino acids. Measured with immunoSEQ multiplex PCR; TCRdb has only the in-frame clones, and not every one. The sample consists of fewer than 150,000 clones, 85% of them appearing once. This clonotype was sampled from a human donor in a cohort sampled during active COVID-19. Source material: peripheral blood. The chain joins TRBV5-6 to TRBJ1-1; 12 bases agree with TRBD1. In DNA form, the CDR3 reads TGTGCCAGCAGCTTGCCGGGACAGGGGGCCAACACTGAAGCTTTCTTT. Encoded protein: CASSLPGQGANTEAFF.